Below, one T cell receptor beta chain is given with its context. Which antigen it targets is not known. Within one base of it there is no much larger clone, and no base qualities were kept. Trimming at the junction amounts to 2 bases on V and 1 base on J, and the germline ends lie 5 bases apart. The germline V gene yields SGHTA for CDR1 and FQGNSA for CDR2. From cysteine to phenylalanine, the CDR3 is 13 amino acids long. Only the CDR3 region is kept as DNA, spanning 39 bases read in frame from base 1. The library was generated by the immunoSEQ multiplex PCR assay. A mixture of 60 forward primers for TCR Vbeta segments and 13 reverse primers for TCR Jbeta segments was used in the multiplex PCR. Amplification of the CDR3 region of rearranged TCR beta genes was performed with a multiplex PCR assay on genomic DNA. The Illumina HiSeq System was used to sequence the amplified TCR beta libraries as 87-base-pair reads. The study's own analysis went as follows. A later analysis tallied approximately 87 million unique TCR beta chains across the 600 to 700 repertoires, and approximately 9.9 million of those chains were shared by two or more donors. To remove PCR and sequencing errors, raw reads were error-corrected and collapsed into unique sequences using a nearest-neighbor algorithm that merged closely related sequences. V, D and J gene segments were assigned by aligning CDR3 sequences to IMGT reference sequences. For a sequence to be retained, a match of at least six nucleotides to both a V gene segment and a J gene segment was required. Rearrangements were called productive when the CDR3 lacked stop codons and stayed in frame with V and J; all others were non-productive. CDR3 was defined according to IMGT convention as the region running from the second conserved V-encoded cysteine to the conserved J-encoded phenylalanine. The earlier analysis of a few hundred of the donors excluded any sequence lacking an unambiguous match to a single V gene segment. In an earlier analysis of a few hundred of the donors, a V segment was called functional when productive rearrangements were above 56.7%, and segregating when the standard deviation between donors exceeded 5%. To diagnose cytomegalovirus status from the catalog of TCR beta chain sequences, a statistical classification framework was built. A later analysis assigned V and J genes by comparing TCR nucleotide sequences with IMGT/GENE-DB human TR gene sequences. In a later analysis, CDR3 sequences and most-parsimonious VDJ recombination scenarios were assigned using the TCRdist pipeline. In a later analysis, each TCR beta chain was defined by its CDR3 amino acid sequence together with its V-gene family, and reads without a unique V-gene family were excluded. A later analysis removed several hundred highly shared, low-generation-probability nucleotide sequences to deal with suspected cross-contamination and a sequencing artifact. In a later analysis, a clonal expansion index for each public chain was calculated from normalized within-repertoire ranks of inferred template counts. In a later analysis, generation probabilities were computed using a VDJ recombination model fitted to out-of-frame rearrangements, and the results were checked against IGoR. In a later analysis, hypergeometric tests were used to score TCR-TCR, TCR-HLA and TCR-CMV co-occurrence, with a repertoire-size bias correction applied to TCR pairs. To estimate false discovery rates, a later analysis permuted the HLA or CMV assignments 20 times. In a later analysis, co-occurring TCRs were grouped with DBSCAN, and TCRdist sequence similarity was added when clustering was performed within HLA-allele-positive subsets. Co-occurrence clustering excluded repertoires with fewer than 30,000 or more than 120,000 public chains, plus five with anomalous nucleotide sharing. TCRdb carries this immuneACCESS record with in-frame sequences only. Its versions omit some clonotypes, under half of them owing to an unresolved V gene in the studies checked, with the rest unexplained. D and trimming come from the DNA, and the V and J calls and clone size come from that table. The sample table shows 110,000 or so clones, and roughly four fifths are seen once. In total, the top ten clones hold approximately 2% of the sample.

This specimen comes from a study of cytomegalovirus exposure and HLA in healthy donors (dated by TCRdb to between 2016 and 2019). General notes on the study: An earlier analysis of approximately 590 of the donors reported 250 to 350 Gb of sequence data and 120 million or so unique TCR beta sequences from roughly 180 million T cells. Roughly 5 DR-DQ haplotypes were treated as single units for association and clustering because of strong linkage in the cohort. In the later analysis, no new phenotypic data were used to find candidate immune exposures; instead, reliance was placed on TCR beta sequences and their occurrence across donors. A separate validation cohort of about 110 different subjects was used in addition to the approximately 700-subject first cohort. An earlier analysis of some 500 of the donors used high-throughput TCR beta sequencing to judge whether each TCR beta V gene segment behaved as functional or pseudogenic. Approximately 330 gigabases of sequencing data and roughly 80 million unique TCR sequences made up an early release that covered over 550 HLA-typed donors. In a later analysis, previously published TCR beta repertoires from fewer than 750 donors were re-analyzed and high-resolution HLA genotyping was added so that TCR occurrence patterns could be studied. Among around 400 genotyped donors of the cohort, an average of roughly 240,000 unique TCR beta nucleotide sequences were sequenced per donor, around a sixth of them non-productive. The study was designed to test whether signatures of past pathogen exposure could be identified by cataloging public T cell receptors. The genetic ancestry cluster associated with self-reported Caucasian donors included about four fifths of the roughly 390 genotyped donors. To predict cytomegalovirus infection status, the study combined high-throughput TCR immunosequencing, statistical association of individual TCRs with disease status, and machine learning. HLA typing covered class I and class II loci at four-digit resolution. The T cell repertoires of several hundred subjects were profiled by immunosequencing and related to cytomegalovirus serostatus. Every discovery cohort repertoire had been produced on one sequencing platform. Typing coverage differed by locus: A, B, C, DRB1 and DQB1 were typed in roughly 620-630 donors, DQA1 in around 500, DPA1 in around 600, and DPB1 in 400 to 490. Donor age, sex, ethnicity and CMV serostatus were compiled alongside the repertoire data. Genome-wide SNP genotypes for about 65% of the 666 donors were used in a later genetic analysis, which treated that subset as a discovery cohort.

Results the study describes overall, beyond this receptor: In both the original and validation cohorts, the classifier was reported to diagnose cytomegalovirus status with high specificity and sensitivity. The presence/absence analyses assumed that sequencing depth was roughly uniform across donors, and that assumption may not be true. Linkage disequilibrium might explain the correlated functional status among segregating V segments, but an unknown experimental factor could not be excluded. A group of highly shared sequence variants was considered likely to be a technical artifact of the sequencing pipeline. In a later analysis, HLA-associated TCR beta chains showed more clonal expansion and lower generation probabilities than non-associated chains that were equally common. The authors suggested that the approach could potentially be generalized to other disease states and immunological phenotypes. In a later analysis, several top co-occurrence clusters were reported to appear linked to parvovirus B19, influenza, CMV and Epstein-Barr virus. Specific HLA alleles were associated with 15,000 to 20,000 TCR beta sequences at a false discovery rate of 0.05 in a later analysis. Most CMV-associated TCR beta chains appeared to be HLA-restricted in a later analysis, and the HLA associations seemed to be driven largely by CMV exposure. In this cohort, only TCR beta chains were sequenced, and detectable features were limited by the absence of alpha or paired-chain data. The 87-base-pair reads could not distinguish some IMGT-functional V segments, including TRBV6-2 and TRBV6-3, so those segments were excluded. The earlier analysis of some 540 of the donors excluded roughly 16 rarely observed V segments, including chromosome 9 orphons, because counts were too low. Compared with the approximately 710-donor mean, donors in an Asian-associated ancestry cluster had fewer N-insertions in productive TCRs, according to a later genetic analysis. A total of fewer than 200 TCR beta chains were listed by the study as associated with cytomegalovirus. In a later genetic analysis, a missense DCLRE1C variant was associated with V-gene and J-gene trimming of TCR beta chains, and the association was replicated in an independent cohort. Across donors, most TCR sequences were observed very rarely, whereas some public TCRs were present in many individuals. In a later analysis, the rate of TCR association differed among HLA loci, with DRB1 alleles having the most associated TCRs and HLA-C alleles having the fewest. A further reported finding was that TCR beta sequences accurately predicted the HLA-A and HLA-B alleles for most subjects in the first cohort. Because HLA typing was missing for some donors at each locus, association tests included only the typed subset. Broadly in line with IMGT annotations, most TCR beta V segments showed up in productive rearrangements about 87% or about 30% of the time in an earlier analysis of several hundred of the donors. In vitro tests confirmed that three of the cytomegalovirus-associated TCR beta chains recognize cytomegalovirus antigens. Immune exposure information for the cohort was limited to CMV serostatus. When HLA alleles, especially DR and DQ, strongly co-occurred, TCR associations were difficult to assign to individual alleles.

In total, just over 650 healthy bone marrow donors made up the cohort. At the time of sampling, all cohort members were nominally healthy, though unrecorded immune exposures were likely present. The donor tested CMV seronegative, placing the donor among the 352 seronegative members of the cohort. Each donor provided a peripheral blood sample, and peripheral blood mononuclear cells were used for TCR beta sequencing. Genomic DNA was extracted from the blood cell samples with the Qiagen DNeasy Blood Extraction Kit. The clonotype was recovered from a man aged 35-49 years in good health and CMV-seronegative. The chain was built from TRBV7-2 and TRBJ1-1, with no confidently assigned D gene. Sequenced sample: PBMCs. CDR3 reads: CASSLSENTEAFF. The sequenced DNA: TGTGCCAGCAGCTTAAGCGAGAACACTGAAGCTTTCTTT.